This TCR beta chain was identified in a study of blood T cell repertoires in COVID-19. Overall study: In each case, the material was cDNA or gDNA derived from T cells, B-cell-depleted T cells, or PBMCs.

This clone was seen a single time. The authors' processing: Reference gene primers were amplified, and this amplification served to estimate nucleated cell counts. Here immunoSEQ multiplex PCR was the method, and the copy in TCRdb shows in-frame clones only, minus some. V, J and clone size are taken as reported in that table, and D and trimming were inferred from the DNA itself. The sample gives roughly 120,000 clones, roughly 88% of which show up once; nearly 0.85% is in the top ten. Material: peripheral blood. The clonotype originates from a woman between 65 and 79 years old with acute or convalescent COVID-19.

CDR3 in DNA: TGTGCCAGTAGGACTGGGACAGGGATTGGTGAAAAACTGTTTTTT. Encoded protein: CASRTGTGIGEKLFF. This sequence joins TRBV19 and TRBJ1-4; TRBD1 matches at 9 bases. Germline loops: CDR1 LNHDA, CDR2 SQIVND (reference sequence). The CDR3 is 15 amino acids. The ends lost 6 bases at V and 7 bases at J; junction bases unmatched: 9.